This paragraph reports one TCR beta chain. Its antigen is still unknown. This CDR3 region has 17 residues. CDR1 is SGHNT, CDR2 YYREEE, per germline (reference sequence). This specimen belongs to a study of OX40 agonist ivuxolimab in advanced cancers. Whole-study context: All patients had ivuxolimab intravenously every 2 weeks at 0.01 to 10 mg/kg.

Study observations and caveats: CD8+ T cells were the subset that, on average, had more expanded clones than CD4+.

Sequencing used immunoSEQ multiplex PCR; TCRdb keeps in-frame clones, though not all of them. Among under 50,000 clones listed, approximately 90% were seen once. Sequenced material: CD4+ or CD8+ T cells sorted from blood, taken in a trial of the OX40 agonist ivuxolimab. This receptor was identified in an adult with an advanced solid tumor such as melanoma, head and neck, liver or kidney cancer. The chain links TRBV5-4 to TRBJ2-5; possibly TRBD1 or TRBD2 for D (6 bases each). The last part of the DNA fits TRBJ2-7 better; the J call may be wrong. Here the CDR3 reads CASSSALGGPGGYEQYF. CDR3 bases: TGTGCCAGCAGCTCCGCGCTAGGGGGACCCGGGGGCTACGAGCAGTACTTC.